One T cell receptor beta chain is described in this entry. No antigen is known for it. Per-nucleotide qualities are absent, and no much larger clonotype sits a single base away. The data are from a study of T cell changes during pregnancy in multiple sclerosis (dated by TCRdb to the late 2010s). As for the study more broadly: The study looked at changes in the T cell repertoire across pregnancy in women with multiple sclerosis.

The library relied on the immunoSEQ multiplex PCR assay. TCRdb obtained this table from immuneACCESS and retained in-frame rearrangements with V and J assigned. These tables miss some clones; where compared with another copy, unresolved V genes account for less than half of the shortfall, and the remainder is unexplained. The sample table shows around 100,000 clones, and around 92% are seen once. The top ten constitute 1.9% of the sample. Including the terminal cysteine and phenylalanine, the CDR3 comprises 15 residues. Only CDR3 DNA remains: 45 bases, in frame from the first base. Based on the germline V gene, the CDR1 and CDR2 sequences are SNHLY and FYNNEI. Unmatched junction bases come to 2, with V trimmed by 5 bases and J by 1 base.

Here the chain combines TRBV2 and TRBJ2-2, and 9 junctional nucleotides match TRBD2. Sample: peripheral blood, taken after pregnancy. The origin of this receptor is a female donor with multiple sclerosis, enrolled in a pregnancy study. The CDR3 protein is CASSFSGGNTGELFF. The nucleotide sequence is given as TGTGCCAGCAGTTTTAGCGGGGGGAACACCGGGGAGCTGTTTTTT.